The clone carrying this T cell receptor (beta chain) is a singleton in its sample. The antigen remains undetermined. This sample was taken from a study of radiation and T cells in renal cell carcinoma. Whole-study findings and limits: In blood, top tumor clones expanded by 2 weeks, shrinking by 4.

Regarding time point: blood 4 weeks post-SBRT, at nephrectomy. As for treatment: 15 Gy SBRT to primary tumor, nephrectomy 4 weeks later. Generated by immunoSEQ multiplex PCR, the TCRdb table keeps only in-frame clones and is missing some. The repertoire includes approximately 40,000 clones, around four fifths of them detected once, and less than 35% sits in the top ten. V trimming: 4 bases; J trimming: 4 bases; junction bases outside the gene matches: 3. The CDR3 consists of 15 residues. Germline loops: CDR1 LNHDA, CDR2 SQIVND (reference sequence). The chain joins TRBV19 to TRBJ2-5; the match to TRBD2 covers 13 bases. Sample: blood, taken from a patient whose treatment included radiotherapy and nephrectomy. The source is a woman between 65 and 79 years old with renal cell carcinoma. In nucleotides, the CDR3 is TGTGCCAGTAGTACACTAGCGGGAGGGGCAGAGACCCAGTACTTC. It codes for CASSTLAGGAETQYF.